This TCR beta chain was sequenced in a study of T cells after yellow fever vaccination. TCRdb re-derived calls from the 5' RACE reads in MiXCR, one entry per CDR3 protein. This table has some 220,000 distinct CDR3 sequences, approximately 3% appearing once. A few counts support this clonotype. This CDR3 has 14 amino acids. In germline, CDR1 is SGHKS, CDR2 YYEKEE (reference sequence). Trimming shortened V by 4 bases and J by 4 bases, and 14 bases separated the two germline ends. The chain is built from TRBV5-5 and TRBJ1-2; TRBD1 is a possible D gene (5 bases). The sequence came from a man aged 18 to 29 who received the YFV17D yellow fever vaccine. The sequencing here drew on CD4+ T cells sorted from PBMCs, taken 10 days after the yellow fever booster vaccination. CDR3 DNA sequence: TGTGCCAGCAGCCGAGAGGGGCGGGGCTATGGCTACACCTTC. The encoded protein is CASSREGRGYGYTF.